The sequence of this TCR beta chain was determined in a study of patients and donors after allogeneic stem cell transplantation. Germline lookup yields CDR1 LNHNV and CDR2 YYDKDF (reference sequence). V was clipped by 3 bases and J by 1 base, with 19 bases between them. The CDR3 has 18 amino acids. TCRdb reprocessed the RT-PCR reads via MiXCR and lists one record per CDR3 protein. The table has some 960,000 distinct CDR3 sequences, roughly 18% seen once. This clonotype has just a few counts. The chain combines TRBV15 with TRBJ2-4; no clear D gene. The sequence derives from a human donor who was either an allogeneic HSCT recipient or a stem cell or donor lymphocyte infusion donor (not recorded which). It is not recorded whose cells these are; they may come from a transplant donor. The sequencing input was blood, either unsorted or a sorted T cell fraction (not recorded which). CDR3 sequence: CATSRGDIFSAAKNIQYF. DNA for the CDR3: TGTGCCACCAGCAGGGGTGATATCTTTTCAGCTGCCAAAAACATTCAGTACTTC.